These 10 T cell receptor beta chains came from one sample sequenced in a study of Ad26.COV2.S vaccination and SARS-CoV-2 variants. Sequencing used immunoSEQ multiplex PCR; TCRdb keeps in-frame clones, though not all of them. The sample records fewer than 400,000 clones, around 85% being singletons. Regarding treatment: about 20 received Ad26.COV2.S at low or high dose, single or two shots; a few received placebo; per-sample allocation not given. Sampling took place 63 days after the first vaccine or placebo injection. Specimen: peripheral blood, collected in a trial of Ad26.COV2.S vaccine versus placebo. These receptors were obtained from a person between 18 and 60 years old who received the Ad26.COV2.S COVID-19 vaccine or a placebo.

This sequence joins TRBV3-1 (or the pseudogene TRBV3-2) and TRBJ1-2, with D uncertain. V was shortened by 1 base and J by 3 bases, with 12 bases between the two germline ends. The CDR3 loop spans 15 amino acids. Germline CDR1 and CDR2: LGHDT and YNNKEL (reference sequence). This CDR3 is CASSQGLALDYGYTF. The CDR3 DNA reads as TGTGCCAGCAGCCAAGGTTTGGCGCTGGACTATGGCTACACCTTC.

The chain combines TRBV4-1 with TRBJ1-4; D gene unclear. This CDR3 spans 15 amino acids. V lost 1 base to trimming and J lost 5 bases, with 11 bases between them. CDR1 and CDR2 (germline): MGHRA, YSYEKL. CDR3 sequence (DNA): TGCGCCAGCAGCCAAGTAAAAAATGAAAATGAAAAACTGTTTTTT. Its translation is CASSQVKNENEKLFF.

This chain joins TRBV6-1 and TRBJ2-7; a possible D gene is TRBD2 (7 bases). Germline V gives CDR1 MNHNS, CDR2 SASEGT. Deletions cut 0 bases from V and 2 bases from J, with 14 bases between. This CDR3 contains 16 residues. The CDR3 region has the DNA TGTGCCAGCAGTGAAGCCCGGGGGGCAGGTCCCTACGAGCAGTACTTC. Translation: CASSEARGAGPYEQYF.

The chain joins TRBV2 to TRBJ1-5, with TRBD1 matching 10 bases. CDR1 SNHLY and CDR2 FYNNEI come from the germline V gene. The length of the CDR3 is 15 residues. The trim removed 6 bases at V and 4 bases at J, leaving 6 bases unmatched. Here the CDR3 reads CASRGTGDLNQPQHF. CDR3 DNA: TGTGCCAGCAGAGGGACAGGGGACCTTAATCAGCCCCAGCATTTT.

This chain joins TRBV19 and TRBJ1-1; perhaps TRBD1 as D (5 bases). This CDR3 comprises 14 residues. The V and J ends lost 0 bases and 4 bases respectively, with 9 bases between them. Germline V gives CDR1 LNHDA, CDR2 SQIVND (reference sequence). CDR3 in DNA: TGTGCCAGTAGTATAGATCGAAGGGGCACTGAAGCTTTCTTT. It translates to CASSIDRRGTEAFF.

V is TRBV6-5 and J is TRBJ1-5; a weak D match, TRBD1 (5 bases). This CDR3 has 14 residues. Trimming removed 5 bases at V and 0 bases at J, with 8 bases between. Germline loops: CDR1 MNHEY, CDR2 SVGAGI. The CDR3 reads CASSQGNSNQPQHF. CDR3 DNA sequence: TGTGCCAGCAGTCAGGGAAATAGCAATCAGCCCCAGCATTTT.

This chain connects TRBV9 to TRBJ2-5, with unresolved D. The ends were cut back, 3 bases at V and 4 bases at J, with 13 bases in the middle. The CDR3 is 14 amino acids. CDR1 and CDR2 (germline): SGDLS, YYNGEE. Here the CDR3 reads CASSGHELGETQYF. The CDR3, as DNA: TGTGCCAGCAGCGGCCACGAGCTGGGAGAGACCCAGTACTTC.

This chain connects TRBV19 to TRBJ1-2; 8 bases are shared with TRBD1. The CDR3 extends over 13 amino acids. Germline V lookup: CDR1 LNHDA, CDR2 SQIVND (reference sequence). V lost 3 bases, J lost 6 bases, and 3 bases stayed unmatched. This chain's CDR3 is CASSIGTGDGYTF. The CDR3 region has the DNA TGTGCCAGTAGTATTGGGACAGGAGATGGCTACACCTTC.

This chain uses TRBV19 with TRBJ2-3, with 7 positions matching TRBD2. CDR1 is LNHDA, CDR2 SQIVND, per germline (reference sequence). The CDR3 is 15 residues long. The V gene end was trimmed by 3 bases and the J gene end by 2 bases; junction bases not matched to a gene: 5. The CDR3 loop is CASSIQAGITDTQYF. CDR3 nucleotides: TGTGCCAGTAGTATTCAAGCGGGGATCACAGATACGCAGTATTTT. Complete variable domain (other parts from reference TRBV19 and TRBJ2-3): DGGITQSPKYLFRKEGQNVTLSCEQNLNHDAMYWYRQDPGQGLRLIYYSQIVNDFQKGDIAEGYSVSREKKESFPLTVTSAQKNPTAFYLCASSIQAGITDTQYFGPGTRLTVL.

The V gene is TRBV2, the J gene TRBJ2-7; no clear D gene. This CDR3 contains 11 residues. Germline CDR1 SNHLY, CDR2 FYNNEI. V was trimmed by 1 base and J by 5 bases, leaving 3 bases between them. The CDR3 loop is CASSEGHEQYF. The DNA of the CDR3 is TGTGCCAGCAGTGAAGGCCACGAGCAGTACTTC.